The present entry profiles one TCR beta chain with its context. Its binding antigen is unknown. It has no much larger one-base neighbor in the sample; base qualities were not kept. These data belong to a study of cytomegalovirus exposure and HLA in healthy donors (dated by TCRdb to 2016 to 2017). Regarding the study in general: In an earlier analysis of about 560 of the donors, about 260 Gb of sequence data and 90 million to 120 million unique TCR beta sequences from roughly 190 million T cells were reported. Alongside the repertoire data, information on donor age, sex, ethnicity and CMV serostatus was compiled. Every repertoire in the discovery cohort had been generated on one and the same sequencing platform. To predict cytomegalovirus infection status, the study combined high-throughput TCR immunosequencing, statistical association of individual TCRs with disease status, and machine learning. About 280 gigabases of sequencing data and around 88 million unique TCR sequences made up an early release that covered approximately 700 HLA-typed donors. The aim of the study was to test whether cataloging public T cell receptors could identify signatures of past pathogen exposure. HLA typing included class I and class II loci at four-digit resolution. Using immunosequencing, the study profiled T cell repertoires from some 670 subjects and related those repertoires to cytomegalovirus serostatus. In an earlier analysis of around 540 of the donors, high-throughput TCR beta sequencing was used to judge whether each TCR beta V gene segment behaved as functional or pseudogenic. The number of donors typed differed by locus, with 629-630 for A, B, C, DRB1 and DQB1, about 500 for DQA1, over 600 for DPA1, and some 470 for DPB1. A later genetic analysis took genome-wide SNP genotypes for about 60% of the roughly 670 donors and used that subset as a discovery cohort. On average, around 240,000 unique TCR beta nucleotide sequences were sequenced per donor among 398 genotyped donors of the cohort, with about 19% of those sequences being non-productive. In addition to the first cohort of roughly 670 subjects, a separate validation cohort of approximately 110 different subjects was used. Rather than using new phenotypic data, the later analysis identified candidate immune exposures from TCR beta sequences and from how often those sequences occurred across donors. Because of strong linkage in the cohort, four to six DR-DQ haplotypes were treated as single units for association and clustering. Of the approximately 400 genotyped donors, 75% to 85% were placed in the genetic ancestry cluster associated with self-reported Caucasian donors. A later analysis re-analyzed previously published TCR beta repertoires from 550 to 700 donors and added high-resolution HLA genotyping to study TCR occurrence patterns. Here is what the overall study found, with its caveats: Correlated functional status among segregating V segments might reflect linkage disequilibrium, but an unknown experimental factor could not be ruled out. The authors suggested that the approach could potentially be extended to other disease states and immunological phenotypes. The presence/absence analyses assumed that sequencing depth was roughly uniform across donors, and that assumption may not be true. In a later analysis, the rate of TCR association differed among HLA loci, with DRB1 alleles having the most associated TCRs and HLA-C alleles having the fewest. A cluster of highly shared sequence variants was judged likely to represent a technical artifact of the sequencing pipeline. At a false discovery rate of 0.05, a later analysis linked under 20,000 TCR beta sequences to specific HLA alleles. Some IMGT-functional V segments, including TRBV6-2 and TRBV6-3, could not be distinguished by the 87-base-pair reads and were therefore excluded. Several of the top co-occurrence clusters appeared to be linked to parvovirus B19, influenza, CMV and Epstein-Barr virus, according to a later analysis. Most TCR sequences were observed very rarely across donors, whereas some public TCRs were present in many individuals. A further reported finding was that TCR beta sequences accurately predicted the HLA-A and HLA-B alleles for most subjects in the first cohort. A few of the identified cytomegalovirus-associated TCR beta chains were confirmed in vitro to be specific for cytomegalovirus antigens. Because HLA typing was missing for some donors at each locus, association tests included only the typed subset. Cytomegalovirus status was reported to be diagnosed by the classifier with high specificity and sensitivity in both the original and validation cohorts. The study gave a list of roughly 150 TCR beta chains associated with cytomegalovirus. In a later genetic analysis, a missense DCLRE1C variant was associated with V-gene and J-gene trimming of TCR beta chains, and the association was replicated in an independent cohort. CMV serostatus was the only immune exposure information available for the cohort. Assigning TCR associations to individual alleles was difficult when HLA alleles, especially DR and DQ, strongly co-occurred. A later analysis found that most CMV-associated TCR beta chains appeared HLA-restricted, with HLA associations seemingly driven largely by CMV exposure. According to a later genetic analysis, donors in an Asian-associated ancestry cluster had fewer N-insertions in productive TCRs than the approximately 690-donor mean. In a later analysis, HLA-associated TCR beta chains were found to be more clonally expanded and to have lower generation probabilities than equally common non-associated chains. In an earlier analysis of around 600 of the donors, most TCR beta V segments were observed in productive rearrangements about 90% or about 30% of the time, broadly matching IMGT annotations. The cohort was sequenced for TCR beta chains only, and without alpha or paired-chain data the features that could be detected were limited. Roughly 15 rarely observed V segments, including chromosome 9 orphons, were excluded from the earlier analysis of some 590 of the donors because counts were too low.

The protocol used for the library was the immunoSEQ multiplex PCR assay. For the multiplex PCR, a mixture combining 60 forward primers for TCR Vbeta segments and 13 reverse primers for TCR Jbeta segments was used. The CDR3 region of rearranged TCR beta genes was amplified from genomic DNA with a multiplex PCR assay. The Illumina HiSeq System was used to sequence the amplified TCR beta libraries as 87-base-pair reads. Per the source publication's procedure: Across the roughly 640 repertoires, a later analysis counted some 80 million unique TCR beta chains, about 10 million of which were shared by at least two donors. To remove PCR and sequencing errors, raw reads were error-corrected and collapsed into unique sequences using a nearest-neighbor algorithm that merged closely related sequences. CDR3 sequences were aligned to IMGT reference sequences to assign V, D and J gene segments. For a sequence to be retained, a match of at least six nucleotides to both a V gene segment and a J gene segment was required. Rearrangements were called productive when the CDR3 lacked stop codons and stayed in frame with V and J; all others were non-productive. CDR3 was defined by IMGT convention, running from the second conserved V-encoded cysteine to the conserved J-encoded phenylalanine. In an earlier analysis of more than 550 of the donors, sequences lacking an unambiguous match to a single V gene segment were excluded. An earlier analysis of fewer than 650 of the donors classified V segments as functional when productive rearrangements were above 56.7% and as segregating when the standard deviation between donors was above 5%. A statistical classification framework was built for diagnosing cytomegalovirus status from the catalog of TCR beta chain sequences. A later analysis assigned V and J genes by comparing TCR nucleotide sequences with IMGT/GENE-DB human TR gene sequences. A later analysis assigned CDR3 sequences and most-parsimonious VDJ recombination scenarios with the TCRdist pipeline. A later analysis defined each TCR beta chain by its CDR3 amino acid sequence plus V-gene family, and excluded reads lacking a unique V-gene family. A later analysis removed several hundred highly shared, low-generation-probability nucleotide sequences to deal with suspected cross-contamination and a sequencing artifact. A later analysis calculated a clonal expansion index for each public chain from normalized within-repertoire ranks of inferred template counts. In a later analysis, generation probabilities were computed with a VDJ recombination model fitted to out-of-frame rearrangements, and the resulting probabilities were checked against IGoR. In a later analysis, TCR-TCR, TCR-HLA and TCR-CMV co-occurrence was scored with hypergeometric tests, and a repertoire-size bias correction was applied to TCR pairs. To estimate false discovery rates, a later analysis permuted the HLA or CMV assignments 20 times. In a later analysis, co-occurring TCRs were grouped with DBSCAN, and TCRdist sequence similarity was added when clustering was performed within HLA-allele-positive subsets. Repertoires with fewer than 30,000 or more than 120,000 public chains were left out of co-occurrence clustering, as were about 5 repertoires with anomalous nucleotide sharing. TCRdb limited this immuneACCESS table to in-frame rearrangements with V and J called. A share of clones is missing; checked studies link under half to unresolved V genes, and the rest is unexplained. V, J and clone size were drawn from that table, and D and trimming were deduced from the DNA. Counted in this sample were 160,000 or so clones; roughly 80% of them appeared once. Roughly 10% of the sample is taken by the ten largest.

For this chain, trimming is 0 bases at the V end and 6 bases at the J end, and the number of junction bases without a gene match is 8. From the germline V gene, CDR1 is MGHRA and CDR2 is YSYEKL. The CDR3 runs 15 amino acids, cysteine and phenylalanine included. The read is trimmed to its CDR3 DNA, 45 bases read in frame from base 1. The cohort was made up of roughly 670 healthy bone marrow donors. At the time of sampling, every cohort member was nominally healthy, though immune exposures that went unrecorded were likely present. The donor tested CMV seropositive and was one of the 289 seropositive cohort members. Each donor provided a peripheral blood sample, and peripheral blood mononuclear cells were used for TCR beta sequencing. The Qiagen DNeasy Blood Extraction Kit was used to extract genomic DNA from the blood cell samples.

The TCR sequence derives from a man aged 18 to 29 in good health and CMV-seropositive. The sequenced sample consisted of PBMCs. This receptor chain uses TRBV4-1 and TRBJ2-7; 7 junctional bases match TRBD2. CDR3 reads: CASSQDSLAAGEQYF. In nucleotide form, the sequence is TGCGCCAGCAGCCAAGATTCCCTAGCGGCCGGCGAGCAGTACTTC.